Given below is one T cell receptor (beta chain) in context. Its antigen is undetermined. Other DNA sequences in the sample encode the same CDR3. The material for each subset, its genomic DNA, was split evenly across several immunoSEQ plates. Clones were read by immunoSEQ multiplex PCR, and TCRdb kept only the in-frame ones, dropping some. The data hold 2.3 million or so clones, with 93% observed a single time. This specimen belongs to a study of shared clonotypes between healthy human individuals. Overall study: With ages of 18 to 49, the donors were two women and a few men.

Findings of the study overall: In having few donors, the study represented limited genetic and exposure-history diversity. Generally, naive subsets came out with larger estimated richness than memory subsets.

This clonotype was sampled from a man aged 18-30 years in good health. Some clones in this sample may be carry-over from other donors' samples. Sample: naive CD4+ T cells from PBMCs. Subset specified: CD45RA+ positively selected.

The CDR3 bases are TGTGCCAGCAGCCAAGACCGTAACTATGGCTACACCTTC. As protein: CASSQDRNYGYTF. V and J are TRBV7-9 and TRBJ1-2; D not resolved. This CDR3 contains 13 residues. V lost 5 bases and J 1 base, leaving 8 bases between the germline ends. Germline V lookup: CDR1 SEHNR, CDR2 FQNEAQ (reference sequence).